Listed here is a single TCR beta chain. This sample was taken from a study of blood T cells in healthy people across ages. The CDR3 totals 15 residues. Trimming cost V 3 bases and J 7 bases, with 18 bases left between them. Germline-derived CDR1 and CDR2 are SGHDN and FVKESK. Then a second PCR, running about 6 to 12 cycles, was carried out with a sample-barcoded 5' primer and a J-beta primer mix. TCRdb used MiXCR to reprocess the 5' RACE reads, holding one entry per CDR3 protein. Of hundreds of thousands of distinct CDR3 sequences in the sample, roughly three fifths were seen once. Sequencing was performed on blood. The TCR was taken from a middle-aged man in good health. The rearrangement links TRBV14 to TRBJ1-2; perhaps TRBD1 as D (6 bases). DNA for the CDR3: TGTGCCAGCAGCCACCTTTTACAGGGAACCCGTGGCTACACCTTC. It encodes CASSHLLQGTRGYTF. The whole variable domain, filled in from reference TRBV14 and TRBJ1-2, reads EAGVTQFPSHSVIEKGQTVTLRCDPISGHDNLYWYRRVMGKEIKFLLHFVKESKQDESGMPNNRFLAERTGGTYSTLKVQPAELEDSGVYFCASSHLLQGTRGYTFGSGTRLTVV.